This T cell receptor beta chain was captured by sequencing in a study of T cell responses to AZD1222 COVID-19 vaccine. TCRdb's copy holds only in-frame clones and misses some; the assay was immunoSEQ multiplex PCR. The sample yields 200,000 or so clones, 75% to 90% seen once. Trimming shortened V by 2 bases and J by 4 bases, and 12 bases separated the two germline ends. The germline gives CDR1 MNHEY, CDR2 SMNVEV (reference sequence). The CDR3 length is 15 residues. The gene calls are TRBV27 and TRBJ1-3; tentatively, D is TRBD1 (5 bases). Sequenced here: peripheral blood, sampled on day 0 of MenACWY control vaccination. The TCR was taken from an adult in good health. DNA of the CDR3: TGTGCCAGCAGTTTAACGTGGACACCGGGAAACACCATATATTTT. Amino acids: CASSLTWTPGNTIYF.